Below are 15 T cell receptor beta chains sequenced from a single sample in a study of beta chain features in type 1 diabetes. Their antigens are not known. Expressed TCRB transcripts were sequenced after all isolated RNA was converted to cDNA. Method: immunoSEQ multiplex PCR; TCRdb's copy keeps in-frame clones and lacks some. The table lists around 310,000 clones, about 13% of them singletons. Study results and limitations: All four CD4+ subsets of Type 1 diabetes patients contained TCRB CDR3s that were moderately but significantly shorter.

Sequenced material: naive CD4+ T cells from blood. Receptors originate from a woman aged 18-29 years with type 1 diabetes.

This clone showed up just a few times. Additional DNA sequences in this sample encode the identical CDR3. The chain is built from TRBV2 and TRBJ2-2; possibly TRBD1 for D (6 bases). V was clipped by 0 bases and J by 5 bases, with 10 bases between them. Per the germline V gene, CDR1 is SNHLY and CDR2 is FYNNEI. The CDR3 extends over 15 amino acids. The CDR3 region has the DNA TGTGCCAGCAGTGAAGCGGGGACATCGACCGGGGAGCTGTTTTTT. Translated: CASSEAGTSTGELFF.

The gene calls are TRBV5-1 and TRBJ1-5; no reliable D call. The V end was cut by 0 bases, the J end by 0 bases, with 19 bases between. The CDR3 extends over 19 amino acids. CDR1 SGHRS and CDR2 YFSETQ come from the germline V gene. The CDR3 reads CASSLGKAGKSHSNQPQHF. CDR3 DNA: TGCGCCAGCAGCTTGGGTAAGGCAGGCAAAAGTCATAGCAATCAGCCCCAGCATTTT.

The V and J genes are TRBV4-1 and TRBJ2-7; TRBD2 matches 7 bases. The CDR3 sequence is 15 residues long. V dropped 1 base and J dropped 5; count of bases not matched to a gene: 8. The germline V gene has CDR1 MGHRA and CDR2 YSYEKL. CDR3 loop: CASSQVMTSSHEQYV. In nucleotides, the CDR3 is TGCGCCAGCAGCCAAGTTATGACTAGCTCTCACGAGCAGTACGTC.

The chain has TRBV7-9 and TRBJ2-3; 8 positions match TRBD2. Germline loops: CDR1 SEHNR, CDR2 FQNEAQ (reference sequence). J gave up 0 bases and V 8 bases, and 10 bases lay outside the gene matches. The CDR3 spans 16 residues. CDR3: CASARVAGTSTDTQYF. The DNA of the CDR3 is TGTGCCAGCGCCCGGGTAGCGGGAACTAGCACAGATACGCAGTATTTT.

This clone was seen a handful of times. The chain carries TRBV11-2 and TRBJ2-1; 10 positions agree with TRBD2. Per the germline V gene, CDR1 is SGHAT and CDR2 is FQNNGV. There are 16 residues in the CDR3. V shed 1 base and J 7 bases; nucleotides not matched to a gene: 7. CDR3 region: CASSLGSSGRTNEQFF. The CDR3 DNA sequence: TGTGCCAGCAGCTTAGGGTCTAGCGGGAGAACAAATGAGCAGTTCTTC.

The rearrangement uses TRBV7-9 and TRBJ2-7; 10 bases align to TRBD2. The germline gives CDR1 SEHNR, CDR2 FQNEAQ (reference sequence). This CDR3 is built from 16 residues. The trim removed 5 bases at V and 2 bases at J, leaving 9 bases unmatched. The CDR3 DNA follows: TGTGCCAGCAGCCCCGGAGCGGGAGGGTATGCCTACGAGCAGTACTTC. It codes for CASSPGAGGYAYEQYF. Drawing the rest from reference TRBV7-9 and TRBJ2-7, the complete variable domain is DTGVSQNPRHKITKRGQNVTFRCDPISEHNRLYWYRQTLGQGPEFLTYFQNEAQLEKSRLLSDRFSAERPKGSFSTLEIQRTEQGDSAMYLCASSPGAGGYAYEQYFGPGTRLTVT.

The rearrangement links TRBV5-1 to TRBJ1-1; D possibly corresponds to TRBD1 (5 bases). Germline CDR1 reads SGHRS; CDR2 reads YFSETQ. V was shortened by 4 bases and J by 2 bases, with 15 bases between the two germline ends. There are 15 residues in the CDR3. The CDR3 coding sequence is TGCGCCAGCAGCACCCCGGACGGGGGAAACACTGAAGCTTTCTTT. Translating gives CASSTPDGGNTEAFF.

The chain has TRBV29-1 and TRBJ2-1, with TRBD1 matching 9 bases. This CDR3 spans 12 amino acids. The germline V gene has CDR1 SQVTM and CDR2 ANQGSEA. Trimming took 7 bases from V and 9 from J; bases not matched to a gene: 7. The CDR3 DNA is TGCAGCGAAGGGGGACAGGGTCGTGAGCAGTTCTTC. Protein: CSEGGQGREQFF.

This clone was seen a handful of times. The chain couples TRBV9 to TRBJ2-5; 9 bases align to TRBD1. Per germline, CDR1 SGDLS and CDR2 YYNGEE. The junction had 8 bases not matched to a gene; V was cut back by 3 bases and J by 11 bases. This CDR3 contains 13 residues. This chain's CDR3 is CASSARDREEQYF. In DNA, the CDR3 is TGTGCCAGCAGCGCAAGGGACAGGGAGGAACAGTACTTC. The full variable domain, completed using reference TRBV9 and TRBJ2-5, is DSGVTQTPKHLITATGQRVTLRCSPRSGDLSVYWYQQSLDQGLQFLIQYYNGEERAKGNILERFSAQQFPDLHSELNLSSLELGDSALYFCASSARDREEQYFGPGTRLLVL.

In this sample, this clone turned up a few times. The chain employs TRBV28 and TRBJ2-2; D is perhaps TRBD1 (6 bases). CDR1 is MDHEN, CDR2 SYDVKM, per germline. The CDR3 sequence is 14 residues long. Trimming took off 6 bases at V and 6 bases at J, with 14 bases between the two ends. CDR3 in DNA: TGTGCCAGCAGGTACAGGGCTGGGTCCGGGGAGCTGTTTTTT. Its protein is CASRYRAGSGELFF.

The V and J genes are TRBV5-1 and TRBJ2-1; TRBD2 matches at 13 bases. V shed 6 bases, J shed 5 bases, and the junction held 5 bases outside the gene matches. The CDR3 sequence is 15 residues long. From germline, CDR1 is SGHRS and CDR2 YFSETQ. In DNA form, the CDR3 reads TGCGCCAGCACCAGAGGACTAGCGGGAGACAATGAGCAGTTCTTC. Its translation: CASTRGLAGDNEQFF.

The genes are TRBV11-2 and TRBJ2-7; perhaps TRBD2 as D (5 bases). The CDR3 totals 17 residues. V lost 5 bases and J lost 6, with 26 bases in between. Germline loops: CDR1 SGHAT, CDR2 FQNNGV. CDR3 nucleotide sequence: TGTGCCAGCAGCCACAAGAGCGGCCCGACCTCACCGGGCGAGCAGTACTTC. This codes for CASSHKSGPTSPGEQYF.

This clone was found a few times. The CDR3 here is CASSLEDRETEAFF. For the CDR3, the DNA is TGTGCCAGCAGCTTAGAAGACAGGGAAACTGAAGCTTTCTTT. The chain carries TRBV11-3 and TRBJ1-1; 7 bases line up with TRBD1. Looked up from germline, CDR1 is SGHNT and CDR2 is YENEEA. The V segment lost 0 bases and the J segment 5 bases; nucleotides outside the gene matches: 3. The CDR3 totals 14 residues.

This clone came up a few times. The chain couples TRBV5-6 to TRBJ1-1; 7 bases fit TRBD1. Germline values: CDR1 SGHDT, CDR2 YYEEEE. The CDR3 covers 15 residues. Losses at the gene ends were 0 bases for V and 0 bases for J; bases not matched to a gene: 2. In nucleotides, the CDR3 is TGTGCCAGCAGCTTGGGACAGGGAATGAACACTGAAGCTTTCTTT. Its translation: CASSLGQGMNTEAFF.

CDR3 nucleotides: TGTGCCAGCAGAAGGCGGGAGGGTGGAGGTGAGCAGTTCTTC. Translation gives CASRRREGGGEQFF. The rearrangement uses TRBV2 and TRBJ2-1, with TRBD2 identical over 9 bases. Looked up from germline, CDR1 is SNHLY and CDR2 is FYNNEI. The CDR3 length is 14 residues. The V segment lost 6 bases and the J segment 9 bases; nucleotides outside the gene matches: 9.